A selection of T cell receptor beta chains follows, all from one sample in a study of response to subunit inactivated influenza vaccine. TCRdb re-analysed the RT-PCR reads in MiXCR, keeping a single row per CDR3 protein. In the table there are 450,000 to 550,000 distinct CDR3 sequences, over 25% of which are singletons. Sequenced material: CD4+ T cells sorted from PBMCs, taken around 5 days after vaccination. The source is a man aged 45-65 years who received an inactivated influenza vaccine. Both conserved end residues are part of each CDR3. A D gene is named only where the DNA matches it firmly. The size entry is marked missing in some rows and otherwise reads once, few, many or a size class.

J gene | D gene | clone size | V gene | CDR3 protein | CDR3 DNA
TRBJ2-1 | TRBD2 | NA | TRBV7-6 | CASSSRDPGLAGNNEQFF | TGTGCCAGCAGTTCTAGGGACCCGGGACTAGCGGGCAACAATGAGCAGTTCTTC
TRBJ2-3 | NA | few | TRBV5-5 | CASRPEGDTQYF | TGTGCCAGCAGACCCGAAGGAGATACGCAGTATTTT
TRBJ2-7 | TRBD2 | NA | TRBV6-2/TRBV6-3 | CASSRLAGGPYEQYF | TGTGCCAGCAGTCGACTAGCGGGGGGGCCATACGAGCAGTACTTC
TRBJ2-7 | TRBD2 | NA | TRBV7-2 | CASSLGGGWYEQYF | TGTGCCAGCAGCTTAGGCGGGGGATGGTACGAGCAGTACTTC
TRBJ2-2 | NA | NA | TRBV20-1 | CSAKRRSTGELFF | TGCAGTGCTAAACGACGGTCCACCGGGGAGCTGTTTTTT
TRBJ2-5 | NA | few | TRBV5-5 | CASRVGPDSQETQYF | TGTGCCAGCAGGGTTGGACCCGACAGTCAAGAGACCCAGTACTTC
TRBJ1-5 | NA | once | TRBV4-2 | CASSQDPARAVQPQHF | TGTGCCAGCAGCCAAGATCCGGCCAGGGCCGTTCAGCCCCAGCATTTT
TRBJ2-1 | TRBD2 | NA | TRBV11-2 | CASSGTSGRGNEQFF | TGTGCCAGCAGCGGGACTAGCGGGAGGGGCAATGAGCAGTTCTTC
TRBJ2-1 | NA | NA | TRBV5-1 | CASSLRLSSPPYNEQFF | TGCGCCAGCAGCTTACGACTTTCCTCTCCCCCCTACAATGAGCAGTTCTTC
TRBJ2-7 | TRBD1 | few | TRBV25-1 | CASTTGGSYEQYF | TGTGCCAGCACGACAGGGGGCTCCTACGAGCAGTACTTC
TRBJ1-2 | NA | once | TRBV4-1 | CASSQVGQKPGYTF | TGCGCCAGCAGCCAAGTAGGACAGAAGCCTGGCTACACCTTC
TRBJ2-5 | TRBD1 | many | TRBV5-1 | CASSLDRGQETQYF | TGCGCCAGCAGCTTGGACAGGGGCCAAGAGACCCAGTACTTC
TRBJ2-3 | NA | NA | TRBV27 | CASSLGAAGTQYF | TGTGCCAGCAGTTTGGGAGCGGCAGGTACGCAGTATTTT
TRBJ2-5 | TRBD1 | NA | TRBV28 | CASPPPGGGFETQYF | TGTGCCAGTCCCCCCCCAGGGGGCGGTTTCGAGACCCAGTACTTC
TRBJ2-1 | NA | NA | TRBV12-3/TRBV12-4 | CASSFGQLNEQFF | TGTGCCAGCAGTTTTGGACAGCTCAATGAGCAGTTCTTC
TRBJ2-5 | NA | NA | TRBV7-6 | CASSLHQRQETQYF | TGTGCCAGCAGCTTACATCAACGCCAAGAGACCCAGTACTTC
TRBJ2-3 | NA | NA | TRBV12-5 | CASGSPTDTQYF | TGTGCTAGTGGTTCCCCTACCGATACGCAGTATTTT
TRBJ2-5 | NA | NA | TRBV5-1 | CASSIGPSRQETQYF | TGCGCCAGCAGCATCGGACCAAGCCGACAAGAGACCCAGTACTTC
TRBJ2-6 | NA | NA | TRBV6-1 | CASTKGRYSGANVLTF | TGTGCCAGCACCAAGGGACGGTACTCTGGGGCCAACGTCCTGACTTTC
TRBJ1-2 | TRBD1 | NA | TRBV24-1 | CATSGIDRGNYGYTF | TGTGCCACCAGTGGAATCGACAGGGGCAACTATGGCTACACCTTC
TRBJ2-7 | TRBD2 | NA | TRBV12-3/TRBV12-4 | CASRPSGIGPYEQYF | TGTGCCAGCAGACCAAGCGGGATCGGCCCCTACGAGCAGTACTTC
TRBJ1-1 | NA | NA | TRBV30 | CALEFWKNTEAFF | TGTGCCCTGGAATTTTGGAAGAACACTGAAGCTTTCTTT
TRBJ2-1 | NA | NA | TRBV5-4 | CASSLALPMSTNSYNEQFF | TGTGCCAGCAGCCTGGCCCTTCCTATGAGCACCAACTCCTACAATGAGCAGTTCTTC
TRBJ2-1 | TRBD1 | NA | TRBV6-1 | CASSLGQGVSEQFF | TGTGCCAGCAGCTTGGGACAGGGGGTGTCTGAGCAGTTCTTC
TRBJ1-1 | NA | NA | TRBV12-3/TRBV12-4 | CASRAGTEAFF | TGTGCCAGCAGGGCGGGTACTGAAGCTTTCTTT
TRBJ2-1 | TRBD2 | NA | TRBV18 | CASSSQRGGRMADNEQFF | TGTGCCAGCTCATCACAGCGGGGCGGGAGGATGGCAGACAATGAGCAGTTCTTC
TRBJ2-5 | NA | many | TRBV29-1 | CSVDSPETQYF | TGCAGCGTTGATTCCCCGGAGACCCAGTACTTC
TRBJ2-7 | NA | NA | TRBV4-2 | CASSHDPHF | TGTGCCAGCAGCCACGACCCCCACTTC
TRBJ1-5 | TRBD1 | NA | TRBV20-1 | CSARSGGQPQHF | TGCAGTGCTAGGTCAGGGGGGCAGCCCCAGCATTTT
TRBJ2-7 | NA | NA | TRBV7-2 | CASSLSPYEQYF | TGTGCCAGCAGCTTGTCACCCTACGAGCAGTACTTC
TRBJ2-7 | NA | NA | TRBV14 | CASRAASPYEQYF | TGTGCCAGCAGGGCGGCAAGCCCCTACGAGCAGTACTTC
TRBJ2-1 | TRBD2 | once | TRBV5-4 | CASSPEPSGIYNEQFF | TGTGCCAGCAGCCCCGAACCTAGCGGTATATACAATGAGCAGTTCTTC
TRBJ2-7 | NA | NA | TRBV11-2 | CASSLRQPQFIFF | TGTGCCAGCAGCTTACGCCAGCCCCAGTTTATCTTCTTC
TRBJ2-5 | NA | NA | TRBV6-1 | CASSRGGWETQYF | TGTGCCAGCAGTCGGGGTGGTTGGGAGACCCAGTACTTC
TRBJ2-1 | NA | NA | TRBV7-9 | CASSPIRLRYNEQFF | TGTGCCAGCAGCCCTATCAGACTTAGATACAATGAGCAGTTCTTC
TRBJ2-1 | NA | few | TRBV7-8 | CAVRDYDEQFF | TGTGCCGTCCGGGATTACGATGAGCAGTTCTTC
TRBJ2-3 | NA | few | TRBV28 | CASTLFPSTDTQYF | TGTGCCAGCACTTTATTTCCGAGCACAGATACGCAGTATTTT
TRBJ1-1 | NA | few | TRBV5-1 | CASSLSSERTEAFF | TGCGCCAGCAGCTTGAGTTCGGAGAGAACTGAAGCTTTCTTT
TRBJ2-1 | TRBD2 | NA | TRBV20-1 | CSARDLLAGAYNEQFF | TGCAGTGCTAGAGACCTCCTAGCGGGAGCCTACAATGAGCAGTTCTTC
TRBJ2-6 | TRBD2 | few | TRBV29-1 | CSVAGTSGRAAGANVLTF | TGCAGCGTTGCGGGTACTAGCGGGAGGGCCGCTGGGGCCAACGTCCTGACTTTC
TRBJ2-5 | TRBD2 | NA | TRBV28 | CASSFSGRAGGTQYF | TGTGCCAGCAGCTTTAGCGGGAGGGCCGGTGGGACCCAGTACTTC
TRBJ1-5 | NA | few | TRBV20-1 | CSAGGAGNQPQHF | TGCAGTGCTGGGGGCGCCGGCAATCAGCCCCAGCATTTT
TRBJ1-1 | TRBD1 | NA | TRBV2 | CASSGPWTGRNTEAFF | TGTGCCAGCAGTGGTCCTTGGACAGGAAGAAACACTGAAGCTTTCTTT
TRBJ2-3 | NA | NA | TRBV5-1 | CASSLAPGRTDTQYF | TGCGCCAGCAGCTTGGCTCCAGGGCGGACAGATACGCAGTATTTT
TRBJ1-1 | NA | NA | TRBV11-2 | CASSSGRDVFFTEAFF | TGTGCCAGCAGCTCCGGACGGGATGTCTTCTTCACTGAAGCTTTCTTT
TRBJ2-1 | NA | NA | TRBV24-1 | CATSDPGSGNEQFF | TGTGCCACCAGTGACCCCGGGAGTGGCAATGAGCAGTTCTTC
TRBJ2-7 | TRBD2 | NA | TRBV4-1 | CASSQFSLAGGNTYEQYF | TGCGCCAGCAGCCAATTTTCACTAGCGGGGGGCAATACCTACGAGCAGTACTTC
TRBJ2-5 | TRBD2 | NA | TRBV11-1 | CASSMGLAAETQYF | TGTGCCAGCAGCATGGGACTAGCGGCAGAGACCCAGTACTTC
TRBJ2-5 | TRBD2 | NA | TRBV24-1 | CATSTASLAGGSRETQYF | TGTGCCACCAGTACAGCCTCACTAGCGGGAGGGTCTCGGGAGACCCAGTACTTC
TRBJ1-2 | NA | few | TRBV4-2 | CASSQDYGSRGGGYTF | TGTGCCAGCAGCCAAGATTATGGGAGCAGGGGCGGTGGCTACACCTTC
TRBJ2-3 | NA | few | TRBV5-1 | CASSLATGRGDTQYF | TGCGCCAGCAGCTTGGCGACAGGGAGGGGAGATACGCAGTATTTT
TRBJ2-2 | NA | NA | TRBV5-1 | CASSLELGIGELFF | TGCGCCAGCAGCTTGGAGCTGGGGATCGGGGAGCTGTTTTTT
TRBJ2-1 | TRBD2 | NA | TRBV11-1 | CASSLRSGQAGGLYNEQFF | TGTGCCAGCAGCTTAAGATCGGGTCAAGCGGGAGGGCTTTACAATGAGCAGTTCTTC
TRBJ2-5 | TRBD2 | once | TRBV5-1 | CASSYGLALGETQYF | TGCGCCAGCAGCTATGGACTAGCGCTGGGTGAGACCCAGTACTTC
TRBJ2-3 | NA | NA | TRBV10-3 | CAITGGPADTQYF | TGTGCCATCACCGGGGGTCCCGCAGATACGCAGTATTTT
TRBJ2-1 | TRBD2 | NA | TRBV7-2 | CASSPLPSGRGNEQFF | TGTGCCAGCAGCCCCCTGCCCAGCGGGAGAGGCAATGAGCAGTTCTTC
TRBJ2-5 | NA | few | TRBV10-3 | CAISEGDKVQETQYF | TGTGCCATCAGTGAGGGGGACAAAGTACAAGAGACCCAGTACTTC
TRBJ2-5 | NA | many | TRBV6-2/TRBV6-3 | CASRTVQETQYF | TGTGCCAGCAGAACCGTCCAAGAGACCCAGTACTTC
TRBJ1-2 | NA | NA | TRBV5-1 | CASSLESSYYGYTF | TGCGCCAGCAGCTTAGAGTCATCTTACTATGGCTACACCTTC